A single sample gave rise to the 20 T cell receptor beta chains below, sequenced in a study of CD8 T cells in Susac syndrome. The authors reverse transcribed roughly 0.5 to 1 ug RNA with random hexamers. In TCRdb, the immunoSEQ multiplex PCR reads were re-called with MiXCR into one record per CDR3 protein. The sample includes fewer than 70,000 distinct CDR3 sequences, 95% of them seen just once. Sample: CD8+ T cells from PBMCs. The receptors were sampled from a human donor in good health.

The CDR3 here is CASSSGFGELFF. The CDR3 DNA reads as TGTGCCAGCAGCTCCGGCTTCGGGGAGCTGTTTTTT. The genes are TRBV7-3 and TRBJ2-2, with D unresolved. V dropped 4 bases and J dropped 7 bases, with 7 bases sitting between them. CDR1 SGHTA and CDR2 FQGTGA come from the germline V gene. The CDR3 is made up of 12 amino acids.

CDR3 region: CASSLWGTGWAEQYF. The CDR3 DNA reads TGTGCCAGCAGCTTATGGGGGACAGGGTGGGCCGAGCAGTACTTC. The V and J genes are TRBV13 and TRBJ2-7, with TRBD1 matching over 9 bases. Germline lookup yields CDR1 PRHDT and CDR2 FYEKMQ (reference sequence). The trim removed 2 bases at V and 6 bases at J, leaving 8 bases unmatched. The CDR3 is 15 residues long.

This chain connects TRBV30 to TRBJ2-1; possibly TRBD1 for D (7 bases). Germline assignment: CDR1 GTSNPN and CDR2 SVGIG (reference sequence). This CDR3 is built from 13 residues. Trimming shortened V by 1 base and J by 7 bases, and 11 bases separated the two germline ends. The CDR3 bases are TGTGCCTGGAGTGGGGACAGCGGGAATGAGCAGTTCTTC. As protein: CAWSGDSGNEQFF.

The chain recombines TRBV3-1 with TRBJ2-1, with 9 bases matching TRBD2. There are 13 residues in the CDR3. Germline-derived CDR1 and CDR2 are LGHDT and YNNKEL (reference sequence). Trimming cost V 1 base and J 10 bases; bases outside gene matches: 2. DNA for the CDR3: TGTGCCAGCAGCCAAGGCGGACTAGCGGAGCAGTTCTTC. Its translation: CASSQGGLAEQFF.

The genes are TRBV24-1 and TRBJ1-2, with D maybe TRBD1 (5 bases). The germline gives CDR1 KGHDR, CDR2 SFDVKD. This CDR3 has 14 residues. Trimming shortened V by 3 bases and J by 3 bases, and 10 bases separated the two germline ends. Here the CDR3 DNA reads TGTGCCACCAGTGATGGGGACCGTTACTATGGCTACACCTTC. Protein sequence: CATSDGDRYYGYTF.

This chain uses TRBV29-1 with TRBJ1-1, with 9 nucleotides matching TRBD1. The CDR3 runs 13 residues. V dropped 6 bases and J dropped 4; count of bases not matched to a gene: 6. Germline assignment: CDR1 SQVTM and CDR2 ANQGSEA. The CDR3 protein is CSVPDRGRTEAFF. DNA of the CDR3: TGCAGCGTCCCGGACAGGGGACGCACTGAAGCTTTCTTT.

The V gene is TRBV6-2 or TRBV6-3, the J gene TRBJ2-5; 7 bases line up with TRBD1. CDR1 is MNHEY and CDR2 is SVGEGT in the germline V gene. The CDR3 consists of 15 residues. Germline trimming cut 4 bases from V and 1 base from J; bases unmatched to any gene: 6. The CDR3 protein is CASSSSRDSQETQYF. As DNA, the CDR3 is TGTGCCAGCAGTTCTTCTCGGGACAGCCAAGAGACCCAGTACTTC.

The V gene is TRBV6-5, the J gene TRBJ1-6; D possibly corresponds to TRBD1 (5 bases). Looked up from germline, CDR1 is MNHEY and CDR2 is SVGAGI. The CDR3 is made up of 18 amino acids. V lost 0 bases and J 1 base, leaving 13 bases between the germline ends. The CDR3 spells CASSYSGGGRSYNSPLHF. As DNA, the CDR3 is TGTGCCAGCAGTTACTCGGGTGGGGGGAGATCCTATAATTCACCCCTCCACTTT.

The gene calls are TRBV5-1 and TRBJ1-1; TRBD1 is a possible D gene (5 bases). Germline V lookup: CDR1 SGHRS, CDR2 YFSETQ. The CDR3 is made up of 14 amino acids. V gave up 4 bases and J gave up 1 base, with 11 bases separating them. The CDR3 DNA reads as TGCGCCAGCAGCGCCAGGGTGAAGAACACTGAAGCTTTCTTT. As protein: CASSARVKNTEAFF.

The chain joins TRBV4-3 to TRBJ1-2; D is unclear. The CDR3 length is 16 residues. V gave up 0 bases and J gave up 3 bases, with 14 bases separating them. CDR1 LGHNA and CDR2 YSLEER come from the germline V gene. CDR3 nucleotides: TGCGCCAGCAGCCAAGATAGGGCCCTACCCGACTATGGCTACACCTTC. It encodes CASSQDRALPDYGYTF.

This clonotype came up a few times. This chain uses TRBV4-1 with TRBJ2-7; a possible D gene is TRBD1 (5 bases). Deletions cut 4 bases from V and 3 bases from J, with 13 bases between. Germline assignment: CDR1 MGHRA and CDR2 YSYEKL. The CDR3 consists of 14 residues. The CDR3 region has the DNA TGCGCCAGCAGCCCTCAAGGGGTTGGCTACGAGCAGTACTTC. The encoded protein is CASSPQGVGYEQYF.

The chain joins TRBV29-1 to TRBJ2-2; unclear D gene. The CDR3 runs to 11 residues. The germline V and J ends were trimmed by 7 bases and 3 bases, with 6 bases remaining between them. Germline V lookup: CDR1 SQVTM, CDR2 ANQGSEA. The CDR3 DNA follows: TGCAGCGGAGGAGACACCGGGGAGCTGTTTTTT. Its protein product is CSGGDTGELFF.

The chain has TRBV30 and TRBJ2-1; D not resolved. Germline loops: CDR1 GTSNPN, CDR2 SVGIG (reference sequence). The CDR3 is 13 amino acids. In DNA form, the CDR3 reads TGTGCTTCGGACGCGGTCTCCTACAATGAGCAGTTCTTC. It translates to CASDAVSYNEQFF. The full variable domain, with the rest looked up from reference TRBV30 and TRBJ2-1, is SQTIHQWPATLVQPVGSPLSLECTVEGTSNPNLYWYRQAAGRGLQLLFYSVGIGQISSEVPQNLSASRPQDRQFILSSKKLLLSDSGFYLCASDAVSYNEQFFGPGTRLTVL.

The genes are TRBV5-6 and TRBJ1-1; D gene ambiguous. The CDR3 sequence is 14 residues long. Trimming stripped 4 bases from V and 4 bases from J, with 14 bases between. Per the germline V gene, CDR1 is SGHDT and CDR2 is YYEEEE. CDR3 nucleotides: TGTGCCAGCAGCCGACGCCGTGGGTCCACTGAAGCTTTCTTT. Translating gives CASSRRRGSTEAFF.

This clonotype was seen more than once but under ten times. This CDR3 is CASSQDRGGQPQHF. The CDR3, as DNA: TGTGCCAGCAGTCAAGACAGGGGTGGGCAGCCCCAGCATTTT. The chain employs TRBV12-3 or TRBV12-4 and TRBJ1-5; 8 bases are a match to TRBD1. The CDR3 covers 14 residues. J was trimmed by 7 bases and V by 5 bases; bases with no gene match: 7.

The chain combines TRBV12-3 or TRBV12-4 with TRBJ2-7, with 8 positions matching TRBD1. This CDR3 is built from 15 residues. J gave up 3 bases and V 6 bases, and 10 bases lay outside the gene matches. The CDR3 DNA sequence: TGTGCCAGCAGAGCCCCGACAGGGGTCGGCTACGAGCAGTACTTC. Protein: CASRAPTGVGYEQYF.

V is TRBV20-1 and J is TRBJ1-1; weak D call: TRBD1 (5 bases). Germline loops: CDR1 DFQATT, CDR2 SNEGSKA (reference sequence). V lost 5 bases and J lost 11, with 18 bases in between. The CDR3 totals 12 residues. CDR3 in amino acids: CSAFLGPPEAFF. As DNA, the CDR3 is TGCAGTGCTTTTCTGGGGCCACCCGAGGCTTTCTTT.

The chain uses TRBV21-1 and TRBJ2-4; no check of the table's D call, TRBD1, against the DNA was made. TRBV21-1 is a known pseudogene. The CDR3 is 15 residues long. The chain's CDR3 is CASSKRGLAKNIQYF. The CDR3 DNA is TGTGCCAGCAGCAAAAGGGGATTGGCCAAAAACATTCAGTACTTC.

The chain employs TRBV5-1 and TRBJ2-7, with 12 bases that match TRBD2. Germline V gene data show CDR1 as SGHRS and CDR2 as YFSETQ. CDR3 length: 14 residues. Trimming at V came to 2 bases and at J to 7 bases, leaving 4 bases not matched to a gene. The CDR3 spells CASSFLAGGQEQYF. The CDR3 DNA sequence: TGCGCCAGCAGCTTCCTAGCGGGGGGGCAGGAGCAGTACTTC.

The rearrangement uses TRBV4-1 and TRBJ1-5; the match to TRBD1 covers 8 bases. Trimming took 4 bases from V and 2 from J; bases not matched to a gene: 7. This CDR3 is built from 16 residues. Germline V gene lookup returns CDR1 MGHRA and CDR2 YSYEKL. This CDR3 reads CASSPNGQGGNQPQHF. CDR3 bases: TGCGCCAGCAGCCCTAACGGACAGGGCGGCAATCAGCCCCAGCATTTT.